This paragraph reports one T cell receptor beta chain. The sample originates from a study of blood T cell repertoires in COVID-19. As for the study in general: Researchers got acute and convalescent COVID-19 samples from the United States, Italy and Spain.

Germline V gene data show CDR1 as LGHDT and CDR2 as YNNKEL (reference sequence). V lost 3 bases and J lost 9, with 9 bases in between. The CDR3 spans 12 residues. Original processing notes: Reference gene primer amplification yielded estimated nucleated cell counts. Some clones are missing from TCRdb's copy, which holds only in-frame ones; the method was immunoSEQ multiplex PCR. V and J calls and clone size are as listed in that table; D and trimming were resolved from the DNA. The sample consists of about 140,000 clones, almost 90% of them appearing once. Specimen: peripheral blood. This receptor was identified in a woman aged 55-70 years with acute or convalescent COVID-19. V and J are TRBV3-1 (or the pseudogene TRBV3-2) and TRBJ2-1; D not resolved. The CDR3 loop is CASSHLDSEQFF. CDR3 DNA sequence: TGTGCCAGCAGCCACTTAGATAGTGAGCAGTTCTTC.